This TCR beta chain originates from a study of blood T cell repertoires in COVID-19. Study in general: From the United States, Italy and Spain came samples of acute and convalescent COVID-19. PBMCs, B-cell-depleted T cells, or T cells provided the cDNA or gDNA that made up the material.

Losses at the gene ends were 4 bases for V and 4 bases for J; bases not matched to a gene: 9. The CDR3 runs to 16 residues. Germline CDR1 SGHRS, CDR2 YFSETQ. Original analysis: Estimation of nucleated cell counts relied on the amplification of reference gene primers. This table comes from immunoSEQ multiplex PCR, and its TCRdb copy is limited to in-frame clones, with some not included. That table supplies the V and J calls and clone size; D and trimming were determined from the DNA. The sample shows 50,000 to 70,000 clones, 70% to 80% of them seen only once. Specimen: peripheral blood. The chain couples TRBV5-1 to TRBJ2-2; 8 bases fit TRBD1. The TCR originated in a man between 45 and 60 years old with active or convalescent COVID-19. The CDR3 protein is CASSPDRAVSTGELFF. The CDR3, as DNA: TGCGCCAGCAGCCCGGACAGGGCGGTGAGCACCGGGGAGCTGTTTTTT.